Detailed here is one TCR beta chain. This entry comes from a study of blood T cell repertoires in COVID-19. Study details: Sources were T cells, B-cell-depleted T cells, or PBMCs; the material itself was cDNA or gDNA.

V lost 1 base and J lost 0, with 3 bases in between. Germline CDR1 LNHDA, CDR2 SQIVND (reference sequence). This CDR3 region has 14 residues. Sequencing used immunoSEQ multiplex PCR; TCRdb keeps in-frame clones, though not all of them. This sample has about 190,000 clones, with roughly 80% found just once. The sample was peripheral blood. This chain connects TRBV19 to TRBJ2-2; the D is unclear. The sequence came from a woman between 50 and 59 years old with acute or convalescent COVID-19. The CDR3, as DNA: TGTGCCAGTAGTATAGCTTCGAACACCGGGGAGCTGTTTTTT. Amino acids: CASSIASNTGELFF.